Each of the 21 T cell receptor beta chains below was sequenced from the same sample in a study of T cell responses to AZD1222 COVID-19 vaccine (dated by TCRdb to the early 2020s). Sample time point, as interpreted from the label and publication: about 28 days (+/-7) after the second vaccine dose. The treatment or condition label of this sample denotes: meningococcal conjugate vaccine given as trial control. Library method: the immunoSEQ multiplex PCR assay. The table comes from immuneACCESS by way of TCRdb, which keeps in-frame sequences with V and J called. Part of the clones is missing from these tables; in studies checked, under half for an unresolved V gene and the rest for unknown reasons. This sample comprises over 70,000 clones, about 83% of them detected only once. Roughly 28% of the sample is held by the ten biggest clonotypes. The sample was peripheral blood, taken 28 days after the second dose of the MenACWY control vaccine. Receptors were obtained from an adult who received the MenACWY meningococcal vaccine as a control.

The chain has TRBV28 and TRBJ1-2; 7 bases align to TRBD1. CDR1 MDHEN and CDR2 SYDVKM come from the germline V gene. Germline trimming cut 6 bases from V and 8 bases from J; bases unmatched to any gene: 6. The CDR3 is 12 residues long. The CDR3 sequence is CASSTGVRGYTF. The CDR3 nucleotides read TGTGCCAGCAGCACAGGGGTTAGGGGCTACACCTTC.

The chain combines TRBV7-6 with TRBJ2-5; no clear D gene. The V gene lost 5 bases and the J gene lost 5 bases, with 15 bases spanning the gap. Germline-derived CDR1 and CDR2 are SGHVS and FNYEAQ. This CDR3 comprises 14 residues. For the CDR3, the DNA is TGTGCCAGCAGCCAACGTGGAATAAGGGAGACCCAGTACTTC. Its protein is CASSQRGIRETQYF.

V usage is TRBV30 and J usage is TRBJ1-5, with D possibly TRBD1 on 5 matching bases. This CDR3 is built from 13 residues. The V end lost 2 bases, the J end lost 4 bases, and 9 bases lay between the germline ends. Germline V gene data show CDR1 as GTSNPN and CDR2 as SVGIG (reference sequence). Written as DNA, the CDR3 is TGTGCCTGGAGTTTCGGGGCGAATCAGCCCCAGCATTTT. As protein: CAWSFGANQPQHF.

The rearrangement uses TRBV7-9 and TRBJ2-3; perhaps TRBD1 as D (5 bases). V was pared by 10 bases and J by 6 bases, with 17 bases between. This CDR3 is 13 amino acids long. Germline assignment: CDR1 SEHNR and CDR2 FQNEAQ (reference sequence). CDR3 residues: CATNPGYADTQYF. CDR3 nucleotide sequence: TGTGCCACCAACCCAGGGTATGCGGATACGCAGTATTTT.

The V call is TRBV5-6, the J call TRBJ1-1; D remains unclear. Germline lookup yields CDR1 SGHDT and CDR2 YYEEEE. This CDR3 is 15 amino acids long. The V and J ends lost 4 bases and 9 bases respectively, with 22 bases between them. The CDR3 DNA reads TGTGCCAGCAGCAGAAGTACCGGGTCCTCCGGTAAAGCTTTCTTT. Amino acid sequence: CASSRSTGSSGKAFF.

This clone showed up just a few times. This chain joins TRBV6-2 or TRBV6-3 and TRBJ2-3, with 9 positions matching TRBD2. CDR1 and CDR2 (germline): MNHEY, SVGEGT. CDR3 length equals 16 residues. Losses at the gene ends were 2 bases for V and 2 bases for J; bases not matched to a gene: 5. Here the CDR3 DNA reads TGTGCCAGCAGTTACCCCAGCGGGGGGATCACAGATACGCAGTATTTT. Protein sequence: CASSYPSGGITDTQYF.

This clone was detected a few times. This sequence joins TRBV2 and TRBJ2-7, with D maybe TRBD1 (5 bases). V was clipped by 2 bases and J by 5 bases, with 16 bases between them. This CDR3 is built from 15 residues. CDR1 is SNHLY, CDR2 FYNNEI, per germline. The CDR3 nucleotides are TGTGCCAGCAGTGAACGGCCAGGGAAGAAGGACGAGCAGTACTTC. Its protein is CASSERPGKKDEQYF.

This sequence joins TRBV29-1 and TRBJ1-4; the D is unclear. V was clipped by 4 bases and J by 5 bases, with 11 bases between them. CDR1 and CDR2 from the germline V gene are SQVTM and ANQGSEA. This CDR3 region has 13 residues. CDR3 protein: CSVALGRNEKLFF. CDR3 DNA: TGCAGCGTTGCTCTAGGGAGGAATGAAAAACTGTTTTTT. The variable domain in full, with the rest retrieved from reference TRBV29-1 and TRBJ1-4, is SAVISQKPSRDICQRGTSLTIQCQVDSQVTMMFWYRQQPGQSLTLIATANQGSEATYESGFVIDKFPISRPNLTFSTLTVSNMSPEDSSIYLCSVALGRNEKLFFGSGTQLSVL.

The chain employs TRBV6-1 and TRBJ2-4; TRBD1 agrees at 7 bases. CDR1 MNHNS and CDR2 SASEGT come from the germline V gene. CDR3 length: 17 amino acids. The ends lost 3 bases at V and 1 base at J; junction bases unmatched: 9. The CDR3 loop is CASSELGQAYAKNIQYF. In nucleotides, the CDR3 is TGTGCCAGCAGTGAGTTAGGACAGGCCTACGCCAAAAACATTCAGTACTTC.

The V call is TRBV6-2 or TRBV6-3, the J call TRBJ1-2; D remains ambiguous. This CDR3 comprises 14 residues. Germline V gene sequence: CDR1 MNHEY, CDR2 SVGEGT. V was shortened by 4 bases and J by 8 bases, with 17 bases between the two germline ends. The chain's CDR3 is CASSFDTPSRGYTF. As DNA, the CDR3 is TGTGCCAGCAGTTTCGACACCCCGAGTCGAGGCTACACCTTC.

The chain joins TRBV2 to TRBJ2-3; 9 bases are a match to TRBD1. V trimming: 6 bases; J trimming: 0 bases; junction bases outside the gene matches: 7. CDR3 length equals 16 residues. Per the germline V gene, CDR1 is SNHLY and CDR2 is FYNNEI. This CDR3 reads CASRRDRVLSTDTQYF. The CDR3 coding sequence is TGTGCCAGCAGGAGGGACAGGGTACTAAGCACAGATACGCAGTATTTT.

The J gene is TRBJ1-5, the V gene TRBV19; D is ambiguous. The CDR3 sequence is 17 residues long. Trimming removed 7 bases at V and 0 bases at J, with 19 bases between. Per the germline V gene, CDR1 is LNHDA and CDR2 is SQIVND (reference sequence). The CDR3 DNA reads TGTGCCAGTACCGTCTGGGCGAATAGTAATAGCAATCAGCCCCAGCATTTT. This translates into CASTVWANSNSNQPQHF.

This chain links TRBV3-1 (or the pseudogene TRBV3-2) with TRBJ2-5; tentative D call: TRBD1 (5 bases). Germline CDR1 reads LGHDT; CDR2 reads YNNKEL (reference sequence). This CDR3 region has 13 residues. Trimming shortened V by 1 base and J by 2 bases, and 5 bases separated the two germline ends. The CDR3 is CASSQGQQETQYF. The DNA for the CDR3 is TGTGCCAGCAGCCAAGGACAGCAAGAGACCCAGTACTTC.

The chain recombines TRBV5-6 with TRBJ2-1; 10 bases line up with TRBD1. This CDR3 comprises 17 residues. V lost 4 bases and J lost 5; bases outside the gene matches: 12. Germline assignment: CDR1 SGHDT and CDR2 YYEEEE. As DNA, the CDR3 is TGTGCCAGCAGCCGAATGTCCGGGACAGGGGTCCACAATGAGCAGTTCTTC. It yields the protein CASSRMSGTGVHNEQFF.

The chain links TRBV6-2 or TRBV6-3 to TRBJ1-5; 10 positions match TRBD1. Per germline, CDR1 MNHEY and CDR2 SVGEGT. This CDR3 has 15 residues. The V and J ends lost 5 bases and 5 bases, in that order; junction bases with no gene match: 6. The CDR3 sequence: CASSQDRGLHQPQHF. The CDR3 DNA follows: TGTGCCAGCAGTCAAGACAGGGGGCTTCATCAGCCCCAGCATTTT.

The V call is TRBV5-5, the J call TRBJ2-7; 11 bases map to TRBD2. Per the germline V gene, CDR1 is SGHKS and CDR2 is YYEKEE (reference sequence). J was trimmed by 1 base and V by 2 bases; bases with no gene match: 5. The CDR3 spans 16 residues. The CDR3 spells CASSFLTSGASYEQYF. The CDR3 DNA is TGTGCCAGCAGCTTCCTGACTAGCGGGGCTTCCTACGAGCAGTACTTC.

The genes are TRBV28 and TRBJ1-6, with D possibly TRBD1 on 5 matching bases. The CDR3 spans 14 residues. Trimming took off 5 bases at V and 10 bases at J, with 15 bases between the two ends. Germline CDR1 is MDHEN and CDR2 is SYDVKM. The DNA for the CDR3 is TGTGCCAGCAGTCCACAAACGGGGGGGTCACCCCTCCACTTT. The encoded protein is CASSPQTGGSPLHF.

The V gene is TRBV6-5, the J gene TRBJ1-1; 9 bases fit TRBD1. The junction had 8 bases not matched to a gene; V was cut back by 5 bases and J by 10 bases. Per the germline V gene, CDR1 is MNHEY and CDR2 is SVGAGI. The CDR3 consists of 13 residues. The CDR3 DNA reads TGTGCCAGCAGTACACAGGACAGGGGAGGAGCTTTCTTT. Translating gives CASSTQDRGGAFF.

The CDR3 coding sequence is TGTGCCAGCAGCCCGGGGGGGGGCGGTCAGCCCCAGCATTTT. Protein product: CASSPGGGGQPQHF. The chain recombines TRBV6-2 or TRBV6-3 with TRBJ1-5, with D maybe TRBD1 (6 bases). Trimming took 6 bases from V and 6 from J, leaving 15 bases between them. Germline CDR1 is MNHEY and CDR2 is SVGEGT. CDR3 length equals 14 residues.

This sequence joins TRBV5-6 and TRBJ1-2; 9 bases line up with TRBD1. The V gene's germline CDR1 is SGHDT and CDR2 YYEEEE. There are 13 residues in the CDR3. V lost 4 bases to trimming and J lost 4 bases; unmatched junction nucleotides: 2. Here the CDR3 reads CASSLDRGYGYTF. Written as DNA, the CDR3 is TGTGCCAGCAGCCTGGACAGGGGCTATGGCTACACCTTC.

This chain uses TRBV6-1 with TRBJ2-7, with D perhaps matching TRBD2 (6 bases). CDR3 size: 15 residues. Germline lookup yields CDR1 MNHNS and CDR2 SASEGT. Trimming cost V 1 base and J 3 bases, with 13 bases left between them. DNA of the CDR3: TGTGCCAGCAGTGAAGAAGGCGGGATGATCTACGAGCAGTACTTC. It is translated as CASSEEGGMIYEQYF.